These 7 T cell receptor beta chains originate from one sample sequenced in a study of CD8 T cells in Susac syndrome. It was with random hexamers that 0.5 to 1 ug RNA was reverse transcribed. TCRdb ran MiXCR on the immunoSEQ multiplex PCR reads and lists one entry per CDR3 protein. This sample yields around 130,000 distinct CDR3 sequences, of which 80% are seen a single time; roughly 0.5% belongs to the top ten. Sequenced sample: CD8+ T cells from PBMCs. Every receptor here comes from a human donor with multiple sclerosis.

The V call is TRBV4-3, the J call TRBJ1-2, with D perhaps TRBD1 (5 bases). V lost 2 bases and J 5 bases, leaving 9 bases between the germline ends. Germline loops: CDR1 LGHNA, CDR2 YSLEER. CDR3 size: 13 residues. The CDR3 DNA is TGCGCCAGCAGCCAAAGGGGAGGTTATGGCTACACCTTC. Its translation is CASSQRGGYGYTF.

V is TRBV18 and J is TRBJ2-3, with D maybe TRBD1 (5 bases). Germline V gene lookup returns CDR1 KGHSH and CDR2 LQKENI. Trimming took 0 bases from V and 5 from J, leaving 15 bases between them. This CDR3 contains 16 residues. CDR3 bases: TGTGCCAGCTCACCACCGACAGTCCCAATGGTAGATACGCAGTATTTT. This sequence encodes CASSPPTVPMVDTQYF.

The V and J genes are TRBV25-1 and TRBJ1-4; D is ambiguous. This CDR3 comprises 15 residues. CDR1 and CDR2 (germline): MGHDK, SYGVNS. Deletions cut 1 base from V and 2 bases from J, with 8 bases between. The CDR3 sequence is CASSEWTETNEKLFF. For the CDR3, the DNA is TGTGCCAGCAGTGAATGGACGGAGACTAATGAAAAACTGTTTTTT.

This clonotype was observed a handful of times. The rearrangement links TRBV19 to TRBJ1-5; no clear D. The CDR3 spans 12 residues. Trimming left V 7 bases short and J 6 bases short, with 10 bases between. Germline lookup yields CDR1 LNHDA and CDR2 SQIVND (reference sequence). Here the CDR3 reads CASNEGFQPQHF. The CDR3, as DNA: TGTGCCAGTAATGAGGGTTTTCAGCCCCAGCATTTT.

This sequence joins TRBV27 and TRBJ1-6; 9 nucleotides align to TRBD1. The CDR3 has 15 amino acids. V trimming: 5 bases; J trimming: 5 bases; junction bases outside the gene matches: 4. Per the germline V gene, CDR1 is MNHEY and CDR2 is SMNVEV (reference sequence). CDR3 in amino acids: CASSARTGDNSPLHF. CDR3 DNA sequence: TGTGCCAGCAGTGCACGGACAGGGGATAATTCACCCCTCCACTTT.

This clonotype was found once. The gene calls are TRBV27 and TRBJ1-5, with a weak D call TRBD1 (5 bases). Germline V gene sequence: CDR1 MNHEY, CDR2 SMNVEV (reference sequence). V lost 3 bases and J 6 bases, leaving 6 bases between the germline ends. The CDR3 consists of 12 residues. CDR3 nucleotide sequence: TGTGCCAGCAGTTTCGGGGGTCAGCCCCAGCATTTT. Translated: CASSFGGQPQHF.

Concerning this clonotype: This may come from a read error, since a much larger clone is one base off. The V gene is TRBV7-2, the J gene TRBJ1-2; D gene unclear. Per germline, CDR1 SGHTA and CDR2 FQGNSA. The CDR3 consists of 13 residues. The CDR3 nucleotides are TGTGCCAGCAGCAGATTCAAGGACTATAGCTACACCTTC. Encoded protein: CASSRFKDYSYTF. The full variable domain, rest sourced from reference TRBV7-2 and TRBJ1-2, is GAGVSQSPSNKVTEKGKDVELRCDPISGHTALYWYRQSLGQGLEFLIYFQGNSAPDKSGLPSDRFSAERTGGSVSTLTIQRTQQEDSAVYLCASSRFKDYSYTFGSGTRLTVV.